These 32 T cell receptor beta chains originate from one sample sequenced in a study of blood T cells in healthy people across ages. Alongside a J-beta primer mix, a sample-barcoded 5' primer served in a second PCR lasting about 7 to 11 cycles. Each CDR3 protein gets one entry after TCRdb re-called the 5' RACE reads with MiXCR. The repertoire holds under 1,100,000 distinct CDR3 sequences, with approximately 26% as singletons. This sample also belongs to another study, concerning T cells of mothers and their children.

The material sequenced was blood. These receptors all come from a girl aged 2-10 years in good health.

This sequence joins TRBV5-1 and TRBJ2-3; no reliable D call. Germline loops: CDR1 SGHRS, CDR2 YFSETQ. Trimming took off 0 bases at V and 1 base at J, with 9 bases between the two ends. The length of the CDR3 is 15 residues. This chain's CDR3 is CASSLAEHRTDTQYF. The CDR3 DNA reads as TGCGCCAGCAGCTTGGCGGAGCACCGCACAGATACGCAGTATTTT.

The chain is built from TRBV4-1 and TRBJ2-7; unclear D gene. Germline CDR1 MGHRA, CDR2 YSYEKL. CDR3 length equals 14 residues. Trimming pared 4 bases from V and 2 bases from J, leaving 12 bases between. The CDR3 sequence: CASSPSPGPYEQYF. The CDR3 bases are TGCGCCAGCAGCCCAAGCCCCGGGCCCTACGAGCAGTACTTC.

The gene calls are TRBV7-9 and TRBJ2-2, with 8 bases identical to TRBD1. Germline CDR1 and CDR2: SEHNR and FQNEAQ (reference sequence). This CDR3 region has 17 residues. V was pared by 4 bases and J by 4 bases, with 11 bases of the junction left unmatched. The CDR3 region is CASSSTRRTGSTGELFF. The DNA for the CDR3 is TGTGCCAGCAGCTCAACACGGAGGACAGGGTCCACCGGGGAGCTGTTTTTT.

This chain joins TRBV6-5 and TRBJ2-1, with 12 nucleotides matching TRBD2. Germline CDR1 MNHEY, CDR2 SVGAGI. The CDR3 totals 20 residues. V trimming: 0 bases; J trimming: 0 bases; junction bases outside the gene matches: 9. The CDR3 sequence: CASSYSALAGGPSSYNEQFF. Written as DNA, the CDR3 is TGTGCCAGCAGTTACTCCGCACTAGCGGGGGGCCCGAGCTCCTACAATGAGCAGTTCTTC.

CDR3 in amino acids: CSARPDGYEQYF. The CDR3 bases are TGCAGTGCTAGGCCCGACGGTTACGAGCAGTACTTC. The chain joins TRBV20-1 to TRBJ2-7; D gene ambiguous. The CDR3 sequence is 12 residues long. Trimming took off 3 bases at V and 4 bases at J, with 10 bases between the two ends. CDR1 is DFQATT, CDR2 SNEGSKA, per germline (reference sequence).

This rearrangement joins TRBV28 to TRBJ2-7; D gene unclear. The germline V gene has CDR1 MDHEN and CDR2 SYDVKM. V lost 6 bases and J 5 bases, leaving 17 bases between the germline ends. This CDR3 region has 14 residues. CDR3 DNA: TGTGCCAGCAGCCCCGCTTTGGATAAGGACGAGCAGTACTTC. Amino acid sequence: CASSPALDKDEQYF.

This chain links TRBV12-5 with TRBJ2-7; D ambiguous. The germline CDR1 and CDR2 sequences are LGHNT and FRNRAP. The V gene lost 0 bases and the J gene lost 7 bases, with 22 bases spanning the gap. The CDR3 has 17 amino acids. This CDR3 reads CASGLVTMDGQFEEQYF. The CDR3 coding sequence is TGTGCTAGTGGTTTGGTTACCATGGACGGGCAGTTTGAGGAGCAGTACTTC.

This clonotype has only a few counts. This sequence joins TRBV7-9 and TRBJ2-5; 7 positions match TRBD2. Germline-derived CDR1 and CDR2 are SEHNR and FQNEAQ (reference sequence). The CDR3 totals 14 residues. J gave up 5 bases and V 10 bases, and 13 bases lay outside the gene matches. CDR3 sequence reads: CATTPPGTTETQYF. CDR3 in DNA: TGTGCCACCACGCCGCCCGGGACTACTGAGACCCAGTACTTC.

This chain connects TRBV5-1 to TRBJ2-5; no definite D call. V dropped 0 bases and J dropped 5 bases, with 11 bases sitting between them. The CDR3 covers 14 residues. Looked up from germline, CDR1 is SGHRS and CDR2 is YFSETQ. CDR3 loop: CASSLGSRRETQYF. The DNA of the CDR3 is TGCGCCAGCAGCTTGGGGTCTAGGCGGGAGACCCAGTACTTC.

There are a few counts of this clonotype. The chain employs TRBV4-3 and TRBJ2-5; D is undetermined. V lost 0 bases to trimming and J lost 5 bases, with 13 bases between them. The CDR3 covers 15 residues. Germline V gene sequence: CDR1 LGHNA, CDR2 YSLEER. DNA for the CDR3: TGCGCCAGCAGCCAAGAGAAAGGCGTTTTCGAGACCCAGTACTTC. Its protein product is CASSQEKGVFETQYF.

The V gene is TRBV20-1, the J gene TRBJ2-5, with 9 bases lining up with TRBD2. The assigned J gene may be wrong: the sequence end matches TRBJ2-1 better. This CDR3 has 14 residues. Germline V gene lookup returns CDR1 DFQATT and CDR2 SNEGSKA (reference sequence). CDR3 bases: TGCAGTGCTAAACGAGCGGGAGGTCGACATGAGCAGTTCTTC. Its protein product is CSAKRAGGRHEQFF.

The CDR3 is CASSLARDEAFF. The CDR3 DNA sequence: TGTGCCAGCAGCTTAGCCAGGGACGAAGCTTTCTTT. The chain recombines TRBV7-9 with TRBJ1-1, with a possible D match to TRBD1 (5 bases). This CDR3 comprises 12 residues. With 0 bases removed from V and 8 bases from J, the gap between germline ends came to 7 bases. Germline V gene lookup returns CDR1 SEHNR and CDR2 FQNEAQ (reference sequence).

This clonotype was counted a few times. V is TRBV25-1 and J is TRBJ2-7; D may be TRBD1 or TRBD2 (6 bases each). CDR3 size: 11 residues. Looked up from germline, CDR1 is MGHDK and CDR2 is SYGVNS. V lost 7 bases and J lost 5, with 9 bases in between. CDR3 bases: TGTGCCAGCATAGGGGGGCACGAGCAGTACTTC. This translates into CASIGGHEQYF.

This clonotype appeared a few times. J is TRBJ2-3 and V is TRBV29-1, with 10 bases identical to TRBD2. Losses at the gene ends were 6 bases for V and 1 base for J; bases not matched to a gene: 13. The CDR3 spans 17 residues. In germline, CDR1 is SQVTM, CDR2 ANQGSEA. The DNA of the CDR3 is TGCAGCGTCCACACTAGCGGGACAAAAATGGGCACAGATACGCAGTATTTT. Translated: CSVHTSGTKMGTDTQYF.

This clonotype occurred a few times. The gene calls are TRBV9 and TRBJ2-1, with 9 bases aligning to TRBD2. Germline loops: CDR1 SGDLS, CDR2 YYNGEE. With V trimmed by 3 bases and J by 2 bases, 3 bases remained unmatched. This CDR3 spans 15 amino acids. The CDR3 DNA is TGTGCCAGCAGCGCGACTAGCGGAACCTACAATGAGCAGTTCTTC. As protein: CASSATSGTYNEQFF.

This clonotype was recorded a few times. The CDR3 loop is CASRLVGANVLTF. The CDR3 DNA is TGTGCCAGCCGCCTTGTAGGGGCCAACGTCCTGACTTTC. This sequence joins TRBV6-2 or TRBV6-3 and TRBJ2-6; no reliable D call. The V and J ends lost 8 bases and 4 bases respectively, with 9 bases between them. The CDR3 loop spans 13 amino acids. Germline V gives CDR1 MNHEY, CDR2 SVGEGT.

This clonotype appeared many times. The chain employs TRBV7-3 and TRBJ2-5, with D possibly being TRBD1 (6 bases). The tail of the sequence fits TRBJ2-1 better, so the J call may be wrong. CDR1 SGHTA and CDR2 FQGTGA come from the germline V gene. The CDR3 has 13 residues. DNA for the CDR3: TGTGCCAGCAGCTTAGTTGGGGGCGGGGAGCAGTTCTTC. Translated: CASSLVGGGEQFF.

V gene TRBV7-8 combines with J gene TRBJ2-7; D is unclear. Matching the DNA end better, TRBJ2-5 makes the J call doubtful. The germline V gene encodes CDR1 SGHVS and CDR2 FQNEAQ. This CDR3 comprises 13 residues. The CDR3 nucleotides are TGTGCCAGCAGCCGTAATATCCAAGAGACCCAGTACTTC. This gives the protein CASSRNIQETQYF.

In this sample, this clonotype turned up a few times. V and J are TRBV20-1 and TRBJ2-2; D is possibly TRBD1 or TRBD2 (5 bases each). This CDR3 is 15 amino acids long. Germline CDR1 reads DFQATT; CDR2 reads SNEGSKA (reference sequence). Trimming shortened V by 0 bases and J by 5 bases, and 13 bases separated the two germline ends. DNA for the CDR3: TGCAGTGCTAGAGATTCAGGAGAGGGGACCGGGGAGCTGTTTTTT. Translated: CSARDSGEGTGELFF.

The table lists this clonotype with a few counts. The gene calls are TRBV7-6 and TRBJ2-5; TRBD2 agrees at 9 bases. The V gene's germline CDR1 is SGHVS and CDR2 FNYEAQ. The CDR3 sequence is 16 residues long. After removal of 0 bases from V and 5 bases from J, the junction contained 7 bases not matched to a gene. The CDR3 loop reads CASSLAPGLAGETQYF. CDR3 sequence (DNA): TGTGCCAGCAGCTTAGCTCCGGGACTAGCAGGGGAGACCCAGTACTTC. Together with reference TRBV7-6 and TRBJ2-5, the CDR3 gives the full variable domain: GAGVSQSPRYKVTKRGQDVALRCDPISGHVSLYWYRQALGQGPEFLTYFNYEAQQDKSGLPNDRFSAERPEGSISTLTIQRTEQRDSAMYRCASSLAPGLAGETQYFGPGTRLLVL.

This chain uses TRBV7-2 with TRBJ1-5; a possible D gene is TRBD1 (5 bases). Trimming stripped 3 bases from V and 7 bases from J, with 10 bases between. The germline CDR1 and CDR2 sequences are SGHTA and FQGNSA. The CDR3 runs 13 residues. CDR3 in amino acids: CASSLTEIQPQHF. DNA of the CDR3: TGTGCCAGCAGCTTGACAGAAATCCAGCCCCAGCATTTT.

A few counts support this clonotype. The chain is built from TRBV7-9 and TRBJ2-5; tentative D call: TRBD1 (6 bases). Judging by the DNA end, TRBJ2-1 fits better; the J call may be wrong. This CDR3 is 15 amino acids long. Germline-derived CDR1 and CDR2 are SEHNR and FQNEAQ (reference sequence). CDR3 region: CASSLGYMGAEEQFF. The CDR3 DNA reads as TGTGCCAGCAGCTTAGGGTATATGGGGGCGGAAGAGCAGTTCTTC.

The rearrangement joins TRBV5-1 to TRBJ2-5, with D possibly TRBD2 on 5 matching bases. The J call may be wrong; the DNA end is better matched by TRBJ2-1. CDR3 length: 14 residues. Germline CDR1 and CDR2: SGHRS and YFSETQ. The CDR3 here is CASSASGKGNEQFF. Here the CDR3 DNA reads TGCGCCAGCAGCGCCTCCGGGAAGGGCAATGAGCAGTTCTTC.

This clonotype was observed a few times. The genes are TRBV20-1 and TRBJ2-5, with 7 bases fitting TRBD1. The J call is in doubt because the DNA end fits TRBJ2-7 better. CDR1 and CDR2 from the germline V gene are DFQATT and SNEGSKA (reference sequence). The length of the CDR3 is 14 residues. For the CDR3, the DNA is TGCAGTGCTAGGGCTCCAGGGGGCTCCTACGAGCAGTACTTC. Protein: CSARAPGGSYEQYF.

The genes are TRBV28 and TRBJ2-1; no firm D call. Near its end, the DNA agrees better with TRBJ2-5, so the J call may be wrong. The CDR3 consists of 13 residues. CDR1 and CDR2 from the germline V gene are MDHEN and SYDVKM. The CDR3 DNA is TGTGCCAGCAGTTTATGGAGTAGGGAGACCCAGTACTTC. It encodes CASSLWSRETQYF.

This clonotype appeared a few times. The gene calls are TRBV21-1 and TRBJ2-1; the table's D call of TRBD1 was not tested on the DNA. TRBV21-1 constitutes a pseudogene. The CDR3 loop spans 16 amino acids. The CDR3 nucleotides are TGTGCCAGCAGCAAACTCTGTAGGACAGGGGCGCGTGAGCAGTTCTTC. This translates into CASSKLCRTGAREQFF.

The rearrangement links TRBV15 to TRBJ2-7; D might be TRBD1 (7 bases). V was trimmed by 0 bases and J by 3 bases, leaving 21 bases between them. The CDR3 totals 18 residues. Germline loops: CDR1 LNHNV, CDR2 YYDKDF (reference sequence). CDR3 nucleotides: TGTGCCACCAGCAGAGATCTCAATTCGCGGGACAGAGACTACGAGCAGTACTTC. It translates to CATSRDLNSRDRDYEQYF. Looking up the rest from reference TRBV15 and TRBJ2-7 gives the full variable domain: DAMVIQNPRYQVTQFGKPVTLSCSQTLNHNVMYWYQQKSSQAPKLLFHYYDKDFNNEADTPDNFQSRRPNTSFCFLDIRSPGLGDTAMYLCATSRDLNSRDRDYEQYFGPGTRLTVT.

The rearrangement joins TRBV5-1 to TRBJ1-1; weak D call: TRBD1 (5 bases). This CDR3 has 13 amino acids. With 4 bases removed from V and 5 bases from J, the gap between germline ends came to 12 bases. Germline CDR1 is SGHRS and CDR2 is YFSETQ. The CDR3 DNA is TGCGCCAGCAGCCGAATCGGGGGTACTGAAGCTTTCTTT. Protein product: CASSRIGGTEAFF.

This clonotype was recorded a few times. The chain employs TRBV6-6 and TRBJ2-1; D gene ambiguous. Trimming left V 5 bases short and J 3 bases short, with 5 bases between. This CDR3 region has 12 residues. From germline, CDR1 is MNHNY and CDR2 SVGAGI (reference sequence). The CDR3 region is CASSQHYNEQFF. The CDR3 region has the DNA TGTGCCAGCAGTCAACACTACAATGAGCAGTTCTTC.

This chain uses TRBV7-2 with TRBJ2-4, with 8 nucleotides matching TRBD1. The germline gives CDR1 SGHTA, CDR2 FQGNSA. This CDR3 has 14 residues. Trimming removed 1 base from V and 8 bases from J; junction bases left unmatched: 4. DNA of the CDR3: TGTGCCAGCAGCTTAGAACAGGGGGGACACATTCAGTACTTC. It yields the protein CASSLEQGGHIQYF.

This clonotype was picked up a small number of times. This chain joins TRBV7-9 and TRBJ1-4; D call uncertain. Between the trimmed V and J ends, which lost 3 bases and 0 bases, there was a span of 11 bases. This CDR3 has 16 amino acids. Per the germline V gene, CDR1 is SEHNR and CDR2 is FQNEAQ (reference sequence). CDR3: CASSFYGGATNEKLFF. The CDR3 region has the DNA TGTGCCAGCAGCTTCTACGGAGGAGCAACTAATGAAAAACTGTTTTTT. Full variable domain (rest looked up from reference TRBV7-9 and TRBJ1-4): DTGVSQNPRHKITKRGQNVTFRCDPISEHNRLYWYRQTLGQGPEFLTYFQNEAQLEKSRLLSDRFSAERPKGSFSTLEIQRTEQGDSAMYLCASSFYGGATNEKLFFGSGTQLSVL.

V usage is TRBV29-1 and J usage is TRBJ2-5; 7 bases are shared with TRBD2. The V segment lost 6 bases and the J segment 7 bases; nucleotides outside the gene matches: 11. Germline CDR1 and CDR2: SQVTM and ANQGSEA. The CDR3 loop spans 13 amino acids. The chain's CDR3 is CSVLRGGEGTQYF. The DNA of the CDR3 is TGCAGCGTCTTGCGGGGCGGGGAGGGGACCCAGTACTTC.